The text below deals with one TCR beta chain. The ends lost 2 bases at V and 2 bases at J; junction bases unmatched: 21. Germline assignment: CDR1 KGHDR and CDR2 SFDVKD. The CDR3 length is 21 residues. In TCRdb, the 5' RACE reads were re-called with MiXCR into one record per CDR3 protein. The data hold fewer than 250,000 distinct CDR3 sequences, with roughly 30% observed a single time. The data are from a study of T-cell memory formation after mild COVID-19. The sample was PBMCs or a T cell subset sorted from them (not recorded which). V and J are TRBV24-1 and TRBJ2-5; the match to TRBD1 covers 8 bases. The sequence came from an adult woman who had mild COVID-19 (a few samples of this study predate the infection). Cell type and time point are not known. The CDR3 DNA reads as TGTGCCACCAGTGATTCCGGCTCCAGGCATCGCGGCGGGACAGGTCAAGAGACCCAGTACTTC. Residues: CATSDSGSRHRGGTGQETQYF.